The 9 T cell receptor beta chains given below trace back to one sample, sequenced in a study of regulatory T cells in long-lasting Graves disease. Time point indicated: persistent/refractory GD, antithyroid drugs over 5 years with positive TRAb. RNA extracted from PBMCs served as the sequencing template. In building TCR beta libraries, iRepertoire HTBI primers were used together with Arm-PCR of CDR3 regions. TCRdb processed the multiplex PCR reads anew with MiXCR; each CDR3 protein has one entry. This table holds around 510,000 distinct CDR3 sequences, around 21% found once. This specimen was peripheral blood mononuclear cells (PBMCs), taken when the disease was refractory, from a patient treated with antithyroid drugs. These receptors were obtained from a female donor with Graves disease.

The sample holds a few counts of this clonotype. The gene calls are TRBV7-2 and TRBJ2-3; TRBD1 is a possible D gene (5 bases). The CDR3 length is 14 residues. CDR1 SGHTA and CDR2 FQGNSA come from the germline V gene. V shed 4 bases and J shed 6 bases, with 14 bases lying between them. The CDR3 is CASSSVLQGDTQYF. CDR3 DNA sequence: TGTGCCAGCAGCTCGGTCCTCCAGGGTGATACGCAGTATTTT.

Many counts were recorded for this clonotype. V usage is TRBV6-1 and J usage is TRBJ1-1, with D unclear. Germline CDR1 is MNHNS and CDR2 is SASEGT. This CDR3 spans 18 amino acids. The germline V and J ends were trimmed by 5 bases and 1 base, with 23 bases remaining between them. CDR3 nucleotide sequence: TGTGCCAGCAGTCAGACTCGGGCCAGCGCTTTCGCGAACACTGAAGCTTTCTTT. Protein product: CASSQTRASAFANTEAFF.

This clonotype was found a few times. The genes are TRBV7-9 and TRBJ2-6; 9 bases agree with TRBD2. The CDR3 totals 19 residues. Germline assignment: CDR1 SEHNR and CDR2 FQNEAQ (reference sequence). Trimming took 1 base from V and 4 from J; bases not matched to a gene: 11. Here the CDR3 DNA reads TGTGCCAGCAGCTTAGTCCGGCTAGCGGGAAAGTTCGGGGCCAACGTCCTGACTTTC. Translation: CASSLVRLAGKFGANVLTF.

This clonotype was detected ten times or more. CDR3 sequence: CASSPATGRRPYEQYF. The DNA for the CDR3 is TGTGCCAGCAGCCCGGCGACGGGACGAAGACCCTACGAGCAGTACTTC. The V call is TRBV7-9, the J call TRBJ2-7; either TRBD1 or TRBD2 may fit D (5 bases each). This CDR3 comprises 16 residues. The ends were cut back, 5 bases at V and 2 bases at J, with 19 bases in the middle. The germline V gene has CDR1 SEHNR and CDR2 FQNEAQ (reference sequence).

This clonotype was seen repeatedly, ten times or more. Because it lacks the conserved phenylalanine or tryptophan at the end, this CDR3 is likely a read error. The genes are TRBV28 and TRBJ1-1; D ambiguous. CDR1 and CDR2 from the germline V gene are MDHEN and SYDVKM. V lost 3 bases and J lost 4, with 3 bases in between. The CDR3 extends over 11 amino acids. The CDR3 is CASSFSTEAFL. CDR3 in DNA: TGTGCCAGCAGTTTCAGCACTGAAGCTTTCCTT.

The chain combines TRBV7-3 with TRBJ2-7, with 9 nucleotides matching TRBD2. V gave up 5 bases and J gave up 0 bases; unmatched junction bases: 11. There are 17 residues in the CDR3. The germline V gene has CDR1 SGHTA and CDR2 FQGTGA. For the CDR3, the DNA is TGTGCCAGCAGCAACCTCGTTGGCGGGAGGGTCTCCTACGAGCAGTACTTC. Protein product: CASSNLVGGRVSYEQYF.

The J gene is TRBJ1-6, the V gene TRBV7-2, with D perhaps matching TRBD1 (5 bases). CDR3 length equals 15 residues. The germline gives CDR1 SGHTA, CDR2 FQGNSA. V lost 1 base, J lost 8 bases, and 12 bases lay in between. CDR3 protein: CASSLVNLGDSPLHF. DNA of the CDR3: TGTGCCAGCAGCTTAGTAAATTTAGGGGATTCACCCCTCCACTTT.

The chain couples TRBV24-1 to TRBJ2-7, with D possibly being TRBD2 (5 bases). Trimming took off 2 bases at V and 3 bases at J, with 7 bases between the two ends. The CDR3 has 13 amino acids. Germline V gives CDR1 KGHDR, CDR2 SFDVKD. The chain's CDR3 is CATSDWGDYEQYF. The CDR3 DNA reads TGTGCCACCAGTGATTGGGGAGACTACGAGCAGTACTTC.

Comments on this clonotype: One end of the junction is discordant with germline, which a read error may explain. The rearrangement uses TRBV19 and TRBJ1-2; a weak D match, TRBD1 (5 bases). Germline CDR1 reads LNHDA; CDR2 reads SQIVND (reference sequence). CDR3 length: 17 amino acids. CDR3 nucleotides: TGTGCCAGTAGAGGGTCGAAATGGGGCGCACCTAACTGTGGCTACACCTTC. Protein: CASRGSKWGAPNCGYTF.